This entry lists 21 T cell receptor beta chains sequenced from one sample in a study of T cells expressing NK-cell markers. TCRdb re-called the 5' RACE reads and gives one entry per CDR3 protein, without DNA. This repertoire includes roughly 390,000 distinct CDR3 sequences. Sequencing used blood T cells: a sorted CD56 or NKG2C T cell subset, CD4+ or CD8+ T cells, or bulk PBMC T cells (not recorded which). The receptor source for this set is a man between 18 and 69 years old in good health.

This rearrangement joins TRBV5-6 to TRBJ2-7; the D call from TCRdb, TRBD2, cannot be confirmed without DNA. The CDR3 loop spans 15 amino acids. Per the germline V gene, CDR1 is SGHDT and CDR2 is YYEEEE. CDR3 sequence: CASSSLAGENYEQYF.

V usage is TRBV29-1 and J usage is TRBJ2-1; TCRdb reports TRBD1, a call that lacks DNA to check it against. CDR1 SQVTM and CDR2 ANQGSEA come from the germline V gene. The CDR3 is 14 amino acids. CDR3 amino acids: CSVGRIGRYNEQFF.

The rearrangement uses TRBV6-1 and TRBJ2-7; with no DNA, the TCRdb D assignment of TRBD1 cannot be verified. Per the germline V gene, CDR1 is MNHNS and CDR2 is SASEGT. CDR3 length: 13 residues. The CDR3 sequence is CASRDWESYEQYF.

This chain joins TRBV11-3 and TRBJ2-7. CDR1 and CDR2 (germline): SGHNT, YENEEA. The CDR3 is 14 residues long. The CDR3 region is CASSLVGETYEQYF.

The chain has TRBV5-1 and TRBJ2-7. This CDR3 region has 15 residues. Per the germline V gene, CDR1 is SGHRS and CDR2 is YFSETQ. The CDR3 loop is CASSFLSGAFYEQYF.

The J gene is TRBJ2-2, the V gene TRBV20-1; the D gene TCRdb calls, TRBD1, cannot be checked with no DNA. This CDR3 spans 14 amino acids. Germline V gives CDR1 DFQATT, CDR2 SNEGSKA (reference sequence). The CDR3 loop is CSAPPPRNTGELFF.

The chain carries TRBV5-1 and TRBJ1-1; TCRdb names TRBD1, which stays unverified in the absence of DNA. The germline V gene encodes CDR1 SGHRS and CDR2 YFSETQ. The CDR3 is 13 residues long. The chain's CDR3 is CASSLGKGTGAFF.

The CDR3 here is CASSRGQGGGGYEQYF. The V and J genes are TRBV18 and TRBJ2-7; TCRdb's D call, TRBD1, is unchecked because there is no DNA. Germline CDR1 KGHSH, CDR2 LQKENI. The CDR3 length is 16 residues.

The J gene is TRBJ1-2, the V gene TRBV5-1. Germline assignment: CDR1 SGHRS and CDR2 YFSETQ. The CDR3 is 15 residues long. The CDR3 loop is CASSLGPGLNYGYTF.

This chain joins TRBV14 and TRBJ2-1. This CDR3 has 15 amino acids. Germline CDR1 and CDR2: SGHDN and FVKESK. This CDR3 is CASSLQEHSYNEQFF.

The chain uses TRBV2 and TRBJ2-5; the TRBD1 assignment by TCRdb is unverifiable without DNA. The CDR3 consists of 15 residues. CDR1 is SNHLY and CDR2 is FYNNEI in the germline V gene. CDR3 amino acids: CASSDWGTDQETQYF.

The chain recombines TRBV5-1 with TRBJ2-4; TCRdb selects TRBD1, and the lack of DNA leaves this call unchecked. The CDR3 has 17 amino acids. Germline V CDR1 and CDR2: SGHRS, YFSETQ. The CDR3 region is CASSLALGVTAKNIQYF.

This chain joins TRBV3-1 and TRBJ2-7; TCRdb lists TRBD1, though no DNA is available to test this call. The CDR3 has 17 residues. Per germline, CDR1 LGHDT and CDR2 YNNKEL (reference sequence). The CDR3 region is CASSQWRQGKISYEQYF.

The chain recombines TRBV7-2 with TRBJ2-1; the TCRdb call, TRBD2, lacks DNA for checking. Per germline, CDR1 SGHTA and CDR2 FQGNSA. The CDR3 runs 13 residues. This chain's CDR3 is CASSLRGRNEQFF.

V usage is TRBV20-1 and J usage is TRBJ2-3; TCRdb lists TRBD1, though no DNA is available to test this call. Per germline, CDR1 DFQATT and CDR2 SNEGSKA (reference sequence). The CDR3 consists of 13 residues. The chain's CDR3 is CSVPAPAGGTQYF.

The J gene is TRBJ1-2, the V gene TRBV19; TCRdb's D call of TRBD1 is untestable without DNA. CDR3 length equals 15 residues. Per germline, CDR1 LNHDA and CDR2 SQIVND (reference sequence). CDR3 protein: CASSRGVGVGYGYTF.

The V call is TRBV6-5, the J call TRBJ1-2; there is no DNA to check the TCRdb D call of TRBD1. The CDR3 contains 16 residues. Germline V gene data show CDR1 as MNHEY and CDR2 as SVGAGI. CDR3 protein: CASSYSYRTHNYGYTF.

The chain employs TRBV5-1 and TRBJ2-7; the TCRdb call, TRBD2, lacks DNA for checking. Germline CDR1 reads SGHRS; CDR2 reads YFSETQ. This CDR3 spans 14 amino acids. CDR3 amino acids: CASSLGDLGPKQYF.

The CDR3 is CASGLSGGRMNEQFF. This chain connects TRBV7-9 to TRBJ2-1; there is no DNA to check the TCRdb D call of TRBD1. This CDR3 contains 15 residues. Germline values: CDR1 SEHNR, CDR2 FQNEAQ (reference sequence).

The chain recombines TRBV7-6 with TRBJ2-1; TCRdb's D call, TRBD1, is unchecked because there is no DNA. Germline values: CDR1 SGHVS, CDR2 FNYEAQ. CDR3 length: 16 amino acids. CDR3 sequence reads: CASSLSGGAPPREQFF.

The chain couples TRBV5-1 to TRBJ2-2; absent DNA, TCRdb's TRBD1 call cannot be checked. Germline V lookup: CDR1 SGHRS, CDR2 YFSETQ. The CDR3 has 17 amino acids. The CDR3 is CASSLTLTRGVLGELFF.